The rows below give T cell receptor beta chains drawn from one sample of a study of T cells after yellow fever vaccination. Using its own MiXCR run on the 5' RACE reads, TCRdb lists one record per CDR3 protein. Counted here are some 390,000 distinct CDR3 sequences, about 17% occurring once; the ten biggest clones make up 15% to 20%. The sample was PBMCs, taken before the yellow fever booster vaccination. The source of these receptors is a man in his late teens or twenties who received the YFV17D yellow fever vaccine. Each CDR3 is given with its conserved first and last residue.

TRBJ2-7	TRBV29-1	CSVEGGGQGAFYEQYF
TRBJ1-5	TRBV29-1	CSVSCERAWGQPQHF
TRBJ2-2	TRBV5-1	CASSPRTGMTGELFF
TRBJ2-3	TRBV10-3	CAISEWETQYF
TRBJ2-7	TRBV4-3	CASSPGRGSVVHEQYF
TRBJ2-5	TRBV20-1	CSAQRGFQETQYF
TRBJ2-3	TRBV4-3	CASSQGLLTDTQYF
TRBJ1-6	TRBV20-1	CSARLVGDSHSPLHF
TRBJ2-7	TRBV20-1	CSANKVQGYPREQYF
TRBJ2-1	TRBV7-9	CASSSRGGLYNEQFF
TRBJ2-7	TRBV4-3	CASSQDRGTGEGEQYF
TRBJ2-7	TRBV6-2/TRBV6-3	CASSYSPYEQYF
TRBJ2-7	TRBV6-5	CASSYSGTSGAYEQYF
TRBJ2-3	TRBV10-3	CAISDRSSSTDTQYF
TRBJ2-5	TRBV12-3/TRBV12-4	CASSFRDTKKETQYF
TRBJ2-3	TRBV7-3	CASSSTGGATDTQYF
TRBJ2-7	TRBV10-3	CAISRESHEQYF
TRBJ2-3	TRBV5-1	CASSFWRSTDTQYF
TRBJ2-5	TRBV20-1	CSAFLAGAGETQYF
TRBJ1-3	TRBV15	CATSRDPLPTGRRRDTIYF
TRBJ1-2	TRBV5-1	CASSLDGGYNYGYTF
TRBJ2-1	TRBV20-1	CSARGGNYNEQFF
TRBJ2-7	TRBV6-9	CASSYRDEQYF
TRBJ2-7	TRBV5-1	CASASGDYDEQYF
TRBJ2-5	TRBV5-1	CASSLIQGGRHQETQYF
TRBJ1-6	TRBV2	CATNVGALHF
TRBJ2-2	TRBV12-3/TRBV12-4	CASSVHRTDAFGELFF
TRBJ2-5	TRBV4-1	CASSQAPGTSGQTQYF
TRBJ2-3	TRBV28	CASSSQLLAGGGTDTQYF
TRBJ1-1	TRBV18	CASSPAALNMNTEAFF
TRBJ1-3	TRBV13	CASSLESGGGNTIYF
TRBJ2-3	TRBV11-3	CASSLDYGDLTDTQYF
TRBJ2-6	TRBV6-2/TRBV6-3	CASSRGKGANVLTF
TRBJ1-1	TRBV7-2	CASSPRRTGNEWRTEAFF
TRBJ1-6	TRBV20-1	CSASGTGIPGANSPLHF
TRBJ2-5	TRBV28	CASSFDRGGETQYF